One sample yielded the 16 T cell receptor beta chains listed below, sequenced in a study of blood T cells in healthy people across ages. Combining a sample-barcoded 5' primer with a J-beta primer mix, a second PCR ran for roughly 7 to 11 cycles. TCRdb analysed the 5' RACE reads with MiXCR anew, one entry per CDR3 protein. Of hundreds of thousands of distinct CDR3 sequences listed, around 49% were seen once; the top ten hold 13%. What was sequenced was blood. All receptors come from a man younger than 40 in good health.

Turning to this clonotype: The germline gene is not matched at one end of the junction; a read error may be the cause. CDR3 sequence: CASREWWWTQYF. The CDR3 DNA follows: TGCGCCAGCAGGGAGTGGTGGTGGACGCAGTATTTT. V is TRBV10-2 and J is TRBJ2-3; the D is unclear. The CDR3 runs 12 residues. The germline gives CDR1 WSHSY, CDR2 SAAADI.

This clonotype was recorded at least ten times. J is TRBJ2-1 and V is TRBV20-1, with unresolved D. In germline, CDR1 is DFQATT, CDR2 SNEGSKA (reference sequence). CDR3 length equals 12 residues. V was clipped by 3 bases and J by 9 bases, with 12 bases between them. This chain's CDR3 is CSASPLPPEQFF. In DNA, the CDR3 is TGCAGTGCTAGCCCCCTACCCCCTGAGCAGTTCTTC.

This clonotype was counted a few times. J is TRBJ2-3 and V is TRBV7-2; tentative D call: TRBD2 (5 bases). Germline CDR1 and CDR2: SGHTA and FQGNSA. This CDR3 has 15 residues. Trimming cost V 8 bases and J 0 bases, with 15 bases left between them. The CDR3 spells CASLPSGSSTDTQYF. The CDR3 coding sequence is TGTGCCAGCCTCCCCAGCGGTTCTAGCACAGATACGCAGTATTTT.

This rearrangement joins TRBV30 to TRBJ1-5; D possibly corresponds to TRBD1 (5 bases). Per the germline V gene, CDR1 is GTSNPN and CDR2 is SVGIG (reference sequence). With 3 bases removed from V and 6 bases from J, the gap between germline ends came to 12 bases. This CDR3 spans 13 amino acids. CDR3 amino acids: CAWSPGRGQPQHF. The CDR3 DNA reads as TGTGCCTGGAGCCCAGGGAGGGGTCAGCCCCAGCATTTT. The full variable domain, completed using reference TRBV30 and TRBJ1-5, is SQTIHQWPATLVQPVGSPLSLECTVEGTSNPNLYWYRQAAGRGLQLLFYSVGIGQISSEVPQNLSASRPQDRQFILSSKKLLLSDSGFYLCAWSPGRGQPQHFGDGTRLSIL.

This chain connects TRBV4-2 to TRBJ2-1; D perhaps matches TRBD2 (7 bases). Trimming pared 4 bases from V and 4 bases from J, leaving 14 bases between. Germline V gives CDR1 LGHNA, CDR2 YNFKEQ. The CDR3 has 15 residues. CDR3 nucleotides: TGTGCCAGCAGCCGGGGGGGGGCACAATACAATGAGCAGTTCTTC. Translation: CASSRGGAQYNEQFF.

This clonotype was seen just once. The gene calls are TRBV5-1 and TRBJ2-5; D is uncertain. The germline V gene encodes CDR1 SGHRS and CDR2 YFSETQ. The V end was cut by 3 bases, the J end by 2 bases, with 11 bases between. CDR3 length: 14 amino acids. CDR3 protein: CASSSKVAQETQYF. In DNA, the CDR3 is TGCGCCAGCAGCTCCAAGGTCGCACAAGAGACCCAGTACTTC.

There are a few counts of this clonotype. V and J are TRBV20-1 and TRBJ2-7, with a weak D call TRBD2 (6 bases). The germline V gene has CDR1 DFQATT and CDR2 SNEGSKA (reference sequence). V was shortened by 3 bases and J by 2 bases, with 11 bases between the two germline ends. This CDR3 region has 13 residues. DNA of the CDR3: TGCAGTGCTAGGGGGGGTCAGACCTACGAGCAGTACTTC. This sequence encodes CSARGGQTYEQYF.

A word on this clonotype: One junction end does not reproduce the germline sequence, and a read error may be involved. The rearrangement links TRBV12-5 to TRBJ2-5; D perhaps matches TRBD2 (6 bases). Germline CDR1 and CDR2: LGHNT and FRNRAP. The CDR3 length is 14 residues. CDR3 in DNA: TGTGCTAGTGGCTTGGGGACTCCACAAGAGACCCAGTACTTC. It encodes CASGLGTPQETQYF.

J is TRBJ2-5 and V is TRBV9, with 7 positions matching TRBD1. This CDR3 has 16 amino acids. The V and J ends lost 0 bases and 3 bases, in that order; junction bases with no gene match: 8. Germline V CDR1 and CDR2: SGDLS, YYNGEE. CDR3 nucleotide sequence: TGTGCCAGCAGCGTAGGCGTGACAGGGTACGAAGAGACCCAGTACTTC. It codes for CASSVGVTGYEETQYF.

The chain combines TRBV20-1 with TRBJ2-6, with TRBD2 as a possible D gene (5 bases). In germline, CDR1 is DFQATT, CDR2 SNEGSKA (reference sequence). The CDR3 loop spans 15 amino acids. V lost 1 base to trimming and J lost 2 bases, with 9 bases between them. CDR3: CSARVGGTGANVLTF. The DNA of the CDR3 is TGCAGTGCTAGAGTCGGAGGAACTGGGGCCAACGTCCTGACTTTC.

The V and J genes are TRBV12-3 or TRBV12-4 and TRBJ2-3; D unresolved. Trimming stripped 2 bases from V and 6 bases from J, with 18 bases between. This CDR3 has 16 residues. CDR3 protein: CASSLWAGGWTDTQYF. The CDR3 DNA follows: TGTGCCAGCAGTTTATGGGCAGGCGGTTGGACGGATACGCAGTATTTT.

The chain combines TRBV7-2 with TRBJ1-4; D not resolved. Trimming left V 2 bases short and J 3 bases short, with 10 bases between. CDR1 SGHTA and CDR2 FQGNSA come from the germline V gene. This CDR3 has 15 residues. The CDR3 loop is CASSLIRRPNEKLFF. The CDR3 region has the DNA TGTGCCAGCAGCTTAATCAGGCGACCTAATGAAAAACTGTTTTTT.

The gene calls are TRBV18 and TRBJ1-1; D gene ambiguous. V dropped 2 bases and J dropped 0 bases, with 7 bases sitting between them. Germline lookup yields CDR1 KGHSH and CDR2 LQKENI. This CDR3 spans 14 amino acids. The CDR3 coding sequence is TGTGCCAGCTCACCAAAGAGTGTGAACACTGAAGCTTTCTTT. Amino acid sequence: CASSPKSVNTEAFF. Filled out from reference TRBV18 and TRBJ1-1, the complete variable domain reads NAGVMQNPRHLVRRRGQEARLRCSPMKGHSHVYWYRQLPEEGLKFMVYLQKENIIDESGMPKERFSAEFPKEGPSILRIQQVVRGDSAAYFCASSPKSVNTEAFFGQGTRLTVV.

This clonotype was counted between two and nine times. This chain uses TRBV5-1 with TRBJ2-1; 7 bases match TRBD2. The V and J ends lost 4 bases and 6 bases, in that order; junction bases with no gene match: 4. The CDR3 contains 13 residues. The germline V gene has CDR1 SGHRS and CDR2 YFSETQ. The CDR3 DNA sequence: TGCGCCAGCAGCAAAGCGGGGAGCAATGAGCAGTTCTTC. It yields the protein CASSKAGSNEQFF. The full variable domain, with the rest looked up from reference TRBV5-1 and TRBJ2-1, is KAGVTQTPRYLIKTRGQQVTLSCSPISGHRSVSWYQQTPGQGLQFLFEYFSETQRNKGNFPGRFSGRQFSNSRSEMNVSTLELGDSALYLCASSKAGSNEQFFGPGTRLTVL.

The table lists this clonotype with a count of one. The J gene is TRBJ2-1, the V gene TRBV6-5; 9 positions agree with TRBD2. Germline lookup yields CDR1 MNHEY and CDR2 SVGAGI. The CDR3 covers 14 residues. Trimming removed 10 bases from V and 0 bases from J; junction bases left unmatched: 4. CDR3 residues: CATVAGASYNEQFF. The CDR3 bases are TGTGCCACAGTAGCGGGGGCCTCCTACAATGAGCAGTTCTTC.

The table lists this clonotype with a few counts. The rearrangement uses TRBV3-1 and TRBJ2-7; 12 nucleotides agree with TRBD2. Germline V CDR1 and CDR2: LGHDT, YNNKEL (reference sequence). This CDR3 is built from 14 residues. V gave up 5 bases and J gave up 7 bases; unmatched junction bases: 6. CDR3 DNA: TGTGCCAGCAGCTGGGGACTAGCGGGCAATGAGCAGTACTTC. Translation gives CASSWGLAGNEQYF.